The rows below give T cell receptor beta chains drawn from one sample of a study of neoadjuvant anti-PD-1 for oral cavity cancer. Assay: immunoSEQ multiplex PCR; the TCRdb copy retains only in-frame clones and omits some. Of about 72,000 clones listed, more than 70% are singletons. Sequencing used PBMCs, obtained before nivolumab (anti-PD-1) treatment. Receptors were obtained from a person aged 35-80 years with oral cavity squamous cell carcinoma. The CDR3 runs from the conserved cysteine through the conserved F or W. A D gene is named only where the DNA matches it firmly. For some rows the clone size is stated as once, few or many, or as a class when expanded; others skip it.

>TRBD2|TRBJ2-3|TRBV30|once
CAWRVPRLAGGPTDTQYF
TGTGCCTGGAGGGTACCGCGACTAGCGGGAGGGCCAACAGATACGCAGTATTTT
>TRBD1|TRBJ1-2|TRBV5-1|-
CASSLGQGGGYTF
TGCGCCAGCAGCTTGGGACAGGGCGGCGGCTACACCTTC
>-|TRBJ2-7|TRBV4-2|-
CASSQEAGGHLTYEQYF
TGTGCCAGCAGCCAAGAAGCAGGGGGGCATTTAACCTACGAGCAGTACTTC
>-|TRBJ2-7|TRBV10-2|-
CASTRTTGSYEQYF
TGCGCCAGCACCCGGACAACAGGCTCCTACGAGCAGTACTTC
>-|TRBJ2-2|TRBV7-9|-
CASSLVGHLRTGELFF
TGTGCCAGCAGCTTAGTAGGCCATCTGAGGACCGGGGAGCTGTTTTTT
>-|TRBJ2-1|TRBV1|once
CTSSQESLNEQFF
TGCACCAGCAGCCAAGAATCCCTCAATGAGCAGTTCTTC
>TRBD1|TRBJ2-7|TRBV2|-
CATTGQSFGEQYF
TGTGCCACGACGGGACAGAGCTTTGGGGAGCAGTACTTC
>-|TRBJ1-2|TRBV25-1|-
CASSEGTRYGYTF
TGTGCCAGCAGTGAAGGCACCCGCTATGGCTACACCTTC
>-|TRBJ1-3|TRBV9|-
CASSVTGTGNTIYF
TGTGCCAGCAGCGTAACAGGGACCGGAAACACCATATATTTT
>TRBD1|TRBJ1-1|TRBV2|-
CASSETGTGVRSTEAFF
TGTGCCAGCAGCGAGACCGGGACAGGGGTTCGTAGCACTGAAGCTTTCTTT
>-|TRBJ2-1|TRBV7-9|-
CASSFSGQDEQFF
TGTGCCAGCAGCTTTTCAGGGCAGGACGAGCAGTTCTTC
>-|TRBJ1-2|TRBV7-9|-
CASSRDFNYGYTF
TGTGCCAGCAGCCGGGACTTTAACTATGGCTACACCTTC
>TRBD2|TRBJ2-1|TRBV4-1|-
CASSSLGLAGYNEQFF
TGCGCCAGCAGCTCCCTCGGACTAGCGGGGTACAATGAGCAGTTCTTC
>-|TRBJ2-2|TRBV4-1|-
CASSQGLAGYGELFF
TGCGCCAGCAGCCAAGGGCTTGCAGGGTACGGGGAGCTGTTTTTT
>-|TRBJ2-3|TRBV11-2|-
CATKTSTDTQYF
TGTGCCACAAAAACTAGCACAGATACGCAGTATTTT
>-|TRBJ2-4|TRBV4-2|-
CASSQVLAALAKNIQYF
TGTGCCAGCAGCCAAGTCTTAGCGGCCTTAGCCAAAAACATTCAGTACTTC
>-|TRBJ2-3|TRBV6-1|-
CASSEDGKNTQYF
TGTGCCAGCAGTGAAGATGGCAAGAATACGCAGTATTTT
>-|TRBJ2-2|TRBV7-9|-
CASSRETGELFF
TGTGCCAGCAGCCGAGAGACCGGGGAGCTGTTTTTT
>-|TRBJ1-2|TRBV4-1|-
CASSRGLEIKYGYTF
TGCGCCAGCAGCCGTGGTCTGGAAATTAAATATGGCTACACCTTC
>-|TRBJ1-2|TRBV7-2|-
CASSLSGDYGYTF
TGTGCCAGCAGCTTATCAGGGGACTATGGCTACACCTTC
>-|TRBJ1-1|TRBV4-1|-
CASSQRGLNTEAFF
TGCGCCAGCAGCCAGCGGGGGCTGAACACTGAAGCTTTCTTT
>-|TRBJ1-1|TRBV5-6|few
CASSLVYFGAGPTEAFF
TGTGCCAGCAGCTTGGTGTACTTCGGGGCCGGGCCCACTGAAGCTTTCTTT
>TRBD1|TRBJ1-1|TRBV7-7|few
CASSPGGTNTEAFF
TGTGCCAGCAGCCCAGGGGGTACGAACACTGAAGCTTTCTTT
>TRBD1|TRBJ1-5|TRBV19|-
CASSTDRVGQPQHF
TGTGCCAGTAGTACGGACAGGGTAGGCCAGCCCCAGCATTTT
>-|TRBJ1-1|TRBV5-1|-
CASSPGLNTEAFF
TGCGCCAGCAGCCCGGGGCTCAACACTGAAGCTTTCTTT
>-|TRBJ2-4|TRBV29-1|once
CSIRETAKNIQYF
TGCAGCATCCGGGAAACCGCCAAAAACATTCAGTACTTC
>TRBD1|TRBJ2-7|TRBV2|-
CASSESLGDRGLYVQYF
TGTGCCAGCAGTGAAAGTTTGGGGGACAGGGGCCTCTACGTGCAGTACTTC
>-|TRBJ1-3|TRBV28|-
CASSSSVGYSGNTIYF
TGTGCCAGCAGTTCCTCTGTGGGTTACTCTGGAAACACCATATATTTT
>TRBD1|TRBJ2-2|TRBV29-1|-
CSVGQGEAGELFF
TGCAGCGTGGGACAGGGGGAGGCCGGGGAGCTGTTTTTT
>-|TRBJ1-6|TRBV4-2|few
CASSQDQQGSSPLHF
TGTGCCAGCAGCCAAGATCAGCAGGGTAGTTCACCCCTCCACTTT
>-|TRBJ1-2|TRBV2|once
CASTAWYRLGYTF
TGTGCCAGCACCGCTTGGTACAGGTTAGGCTACACCTTC
>-|TRBJ1-1|TRBV28|-
CASVARLPGNTEAFF
TGTGCCAGCGTAGCCCGACTTCCTGGGAACACTGAAGCTTTCTTT
>TRBD1|TRBJ1-1|TRBV27|-
CASSFLGQAGNTEAFF
TGTGCCAGCAGCTTCCTGGGACAGGCTGGGAACACTGAAGCTTTCTTT
>-|TRBJ2-3|TRBV27|once
CASSLSPVGRGADTQYF
TGTGCCAGCAGTTTAAGCCCCGTCGGCAGGGGGGCAGATACGCAGTATTTT
>TRBD2|TRBJ2-2|TRBV5-1|few
CASGRAGNTGELFF
TGCGCCAGCGGGCGAGCGGGAAACACCGGGGAGCTGTTTTTT
>-|TRBJ1-1|TRBV4-1|-
CASSRVGRGTEAFF
TGCGCCAGCAGCCGGGTGGGGAGAGGGACTGAAGCTTTCTTT
>TRBD2|TRBJ2-2|TRBV5-6|-
CASHRTSGDGELFF
TGTGCCAGCCACCGGACTAGTGGGGACGGGGAGCTGTTTTTT
>TRBD1|TRBJ2-3|TRBV5-4|-
CASSLGQDTDTQYF
TGTGCCAGCAGCCTAGGACAGGACACAGATACGCAGTATTTT
>TRBD2|TRBJ2-2|TRBV7-6|-
CASSLVISGANTGELFF
TGTGCCAGCAGCTTGGTAATTAGCGGGGCGAACACCGGGGAGCTGTTTTTT
>-|TRBJ1-4|TRBV30|-
CAWRGFGRREKLFF
TGTGCCTGGAGGGGTTTTGGGAGGAGGGAAAAACTGTTTTTT
>-|TRBJ1-2|TRBV19|-
CASSILGWYGYTF
TGTGCCAGTAGTATTTTGGGATGGTACGGCTACACCTTC
>-|TRBJ2-3|TRBV15|-
CATRNNRADTQYF
TGTGCCACCAGGAACAACAGGGCAGATACGCAGTATTTT
>-|TRBJ1-5|TRBV7-9|-
CASNSPNQPQHF
TGTGCCAGCAACTCTCCCAATCAGCCCCAGCATTTT
>-|TRBJ1-6|TRBV7-9|few
CASSLVRFTDRSHNSPLHF
TGTGCCAGCAGCTTAGTCCGCTTTACCGACAGGAGCCATAATTCACCCCTCCACTTT
>TRBD1|TRBJ1-2|TRBV7-8|-
CASSSSPTGEPDGYTF
TGTGCCAGCAGCTCCTCTCCGACAGGGGAGCCGGATGGCTACACCTTC
>-|TRBJ1-2|TRBV18|-
CASSPMDRGYTF
TGTGCCAGCTCACCAATGGATCGTGGCTACACCTTC
>-|TRBJ1-1|TRBV12-2|few
CASRRLIRTEAFF
TGTGCAAGTCGCCGACTAATTCGCACTGAAGCTTTCTTT
>TRBD1|TRBJ1-5|TRBV27|few
CASSPGTAHRGQPQHF
TGTGCCAGCAGCCCCGGGACAGCCCATCGAGGTCAGCCCCAGCATTTT
>-|TRBJ2-1|TRBV4-1|-
CASSQVIGGLGNEQFF
TGCGCCAGCAGCCAAGTAATAGGGGGGTTGGGAAATGAGCAGTTCTTC
>TRBD2|TRBJ2-1|TRBV6-1|-
CASSASGGLYNEQFF
TGTGCCAGCAGTGCGAGCGGGGGGCTATACAATGAGCAGTTCTTC
>TRBD1|TRBJ1-1|TRBV7-9|-
CASSLWRGRWNTEAFF
TGTGCCAGCAGCTTATGGAGGGGGCGCTGGAACACTGAAGCTTTCTTT
>-|TRBJ2-1|TRBV7-9|-
CASSLSSYKSSYNEQFF
TGTGCCAGCAGCTTATCCTCCTACAAGAGCTCCTACAATGAGCAGTTCTTC
>-|TRBJ2-1|TRBV11-3|-
CASSLHQASVEQFF
TGTGCCAGCAGCTTACATCAAGCCTCGGTCGAGCAGTTCTTC
>TRBD1|TRBJ1-1|TRBV28|few
CASRPGTGVNTEAFF
TGTGCCAGCAGACCCGGGACAGGCGTGAACACTGAAGCTTTCTTT
>-|TRBJ2-1|TRBV29-1|-
CSVEPPGGYEQFF
TGCAGCGTCGAACCCCCCGGCGGGTATGAGCAGTTCTTC
>TRBD2|TRBJ2-1|TRBV6-6|-
CAGSTSGPGEQFF
TGTGCCGGATCCACTAGCGGTCCCGGTGAGCAGTTCTTC
>-|TRBJ1-3|TRBV30|few
CAWTKPLDSSGNTIYF
TGTGCCTGGACCAAACCCCTGGACAGCTCTGGAAACACCATATATTTT
>-|TRBJ2-7|TRBV28|-
CASSRAVTRAYEQYF
TGTGCCAGCAGCCGAGCCGTGACTAGGGCCTACGAGCAGTACTTC
>-|TRBJ2-1|TRBV10-2|few
CASSEIDEQFF
TGCGCCAGCAGTGAGATTGATGAGCAGTTCTTC